Following are 14 T cell receptor beta chains from one sample sequenced in a study of shared clonotypes between healthy human individuals. This table comes from immunoSEQ multiplex PCR, and its TCRdb copy is limited to in-frame clones, with some not included. The sample lists under 1,900,000 clones; roughly 98.5% were seen once. Sample: naive CD4+ T cells sorted from blood. Documented subset: CD45RA+ positively selected. The receptors derive from a man younger than 45 in good health.

For this clone: Distinct nucleotide sequences in the sample also encode this CDR3. CDR3 DNA sequence: TGTGCCAGCTCACCAGGGACAGAAGAGACCCAGTACTTC. Translation gives CASSPGTEETQYF. The V gene is TRBV18, the J gene TRBJ2-5; 7 bases are a match to TRBD1. The CDR3 length is 13 residues. Per germline, CDR1 KGHSH and CDR2 LQKENI. J was trimmed by 3 bases and V by 2 bases; bases with no gene match: 0.

To note about this clone: The sample carries other DNA sequences with the same CDR3. The rearrangement uses TRBV4-3 and TRBJ1-3; tentatively, D is TRBD1 (5 bases). The CDR3 covers 15 residues. Looked up from germline, CDR1 is LGHNA and CDR2 is YSLEER. Trimming left V 1 base short and J 4 bases short, with 11 bases between. The CDR3, as DNA: TGCGCCAGCAGCCAAGGCGGGGGAACCGGAAACACCATATATTTT. This sequence encodes CASSQGGGTGNTIYF.

This clone has just one count. The rearrangement joins TRBV5-1 to TRBJ1-4; no clear D. The CDR3 has 15 amino acids. Germline lookup yields CDR1 SGHRS and CDR2 YFSETQ. The V and J ends lost 5 bases and 0 bases respectively, with 11 bases between them. The CDR3 loop reads CASRPGPATNEKLFF. CDR3 bases: TGCGCCAGCAGACCCGGGCCGGCAACTAATGAAAAACTGTTTTTT.

The chain is built from TRBV27 and TRBJ1-4; 8 nucleotides align to TRBD1. From germline, CDR1 is MNHEY and CDR2 SMNVEV (reference sequence). Trimming cost V 7 bases and J 6 bases; bases outside gene matches: 10. The CDR3 sequence is 15 residues long. In DNA form, the CDR3 reads TGTGCCAGCACCTCCTCCTTGGACAGGGATGAAAAACTGTTTTTT. Translating gives CASTSSLDRDEKLFF.

The chain is built from TRBV5-1 and TRBJ1-1, with a weak D call TRBD1 (5 bases). The germline V gene encodes CDR1 SGHRS and CDR2 YFSETQ. V lost 5 bases to trimming and J lost 0 bases, with 17 bases between them. CDR3 size: 16 residues. CDR3 loop: CASRPGTPTLNTEAFF. In nucleotides, the CDR3 is TGCGCCAGCAGACCCGGGACGCCCACCCTGAACACTGAAGCTTTCTTT.

The chain uses TRBV18 and TRBJ2-6, with D tentatively TRBD1 (5 bases). Trimming stripped 2 bases from V and 4 bases from J, with 12 bases between. The germline CDR1 and CDR2 sequences are KGHSH and LQKENI. CDR3 length: 16 amino acids. The CDR3 sequence is CASSPSGFGGANVLTF. CDR3 sequence (DNA): TGTGCCAGCTCACCATCAGGGTTTGGGGGGGCCAACGTCCTGACTTTC.

This rearrangement joins TRBV10-3 to TRBJ2-2; 8 bases line up with TRBD2. The CDR3 is made up of 11 amino acids. J was trimmed by 6 bases and V by 10 bases; bases with no gene match: 1. Germline CDR1 is ENHRY and CDR2 is SYGVKD. DNA for the CDR3: TGTGCCAGCGGGGGGCCCGGGGAGCTGTTTTTT. This encodes CASGGPGELFF.

V usage is TRBV29-1 and J usage is TRBJ2-3; 7 bases agree with TRBD1. V shed 6 bases, J shed 1 base, and the junction held 7 bases outside the gene matches. Germline-derived CDR1 and CDR2 are SQVTM and ANQGSEA. The CDR3 contains 14 residues. The CDR3 spells CSVNTGVGTDTQYF. In DNA, the CDR3 is TGCAGCGTAAACACAGGGGTCGGCACAGATACGCAGTATTTT.

This clone was seen just once. The rearrangement joins TRBV2 to TRBJ1-1, with unresolved D. V lost 10 bases to trimming and J lost 0 bases, with 15 bases between them. The CDR3 consists of 14 residues. Germline assignment: CDR1 SNHLY and CDR2 FYNNEI. The CDR3 is CANTQATMNTEAFF. The DNA for the CDR3 is TGTGCCAACACGCAGGCCACCATGAACACTGAAGCTTTCTTT.

Notes on this clone: Additional DNA sequences in this sample encode the identical CDR3. The J gene is TRBJ2-1, the V gene TRBV18; 12 bases match TRBD2. Germline V gene data show CDR1 as KGHSH and CDR2 as LQKENI. Trimming took 6 bases from V and 5 from J; bases not matched to a gene: 5. The CDR3 runs 15 residues. CDR3 loop: CASSPLAGGDNEQFF. CDR3 bases: TGTGCCAGCTCGCCGCTAGCGGGAGGGGACAATGAGCAGTTCTTC.

The V and J genes are TRBV5-1 and TRBJ2-7; 7 bases align to TRBD2. The CDR3 extends over 16 amino acids. V was clipped by 1 base and J by 4 bases; unmatched bases: 11. Germline assignment: CDR1 SGHRS and CDR2 YFSETQ. CDR3 region: CASSLSRGGGSYEQYF. The CDR3 DNA sequence: TGCGCCAGCAGCTTGTCGCGGGGAGGCGGGAGTTACGAGCAGTACTTC. Looking up the rest from reference TRBV5-1 and TRBJ2-7 gives the full variable domain: KAGVTQTPRYLIKTRGQQVTLSCSPISGHRSVSWYQQTPGQGLQFLFEYFSETQRNKGNFPGRFSGRQFSNSRSEMNVSTLELGDSALYLCASSLSRGGGSYEQYFGPGTRLTVT.

The chain links TRBV30 to TRBJ1-5, with 9 bases lining up with TRBD1. The V gene end was trimmed by 1 base and the J gene end by 7 bases; junction bases not matched to a gene: 8. Germline V gene lookup returns CDR1 GTSNPN and CDR2 SVGIG (reference sequence). The length of the CDR3 is 15 residues. CDR3 residues: CAWSAGTGSRQPQHF. The CDR3 DNA reads as TGTGCCTGGAGTGCCGGGACAGGGTCGCGGCAGCCCCAGCATTTT.

This clone was seen once. V gene TRBV18 combines with J gene TRBJ2-6; 8 nucleotides line up with TRBD1. Germline CDR1 and CDR2: KGHSH and LQKENI. V dropped 6 bases and J dropped 0; count of bases not matched to a gene: 7. The CDR3 has 17 residues. CDR3 residues: CASSTRDRISGANVLTF. CDR3 bases: TGTGCCAGCTCTACCCGGGACAGGATCTCTGGGGCCAACGTCCTGACTTTC.

As regards this clone: Other DNA sequences of this sample code for an identical CDR3. The chain is built from TRBV28 and TRBJ2-7; D is perhaps TRBD1 (5 bases). The CDR3 totals 11 residues. Trimming left V 4 bases short and J 6 bases short, with 7 bases between. The germline V gene encodes CDR1 MDHEN and CDR2 SYDVKM. In DNA, the CDR3 is TGTGCCAGCAGTTCAGACAGCGAGCAGTACTTC. Its translation: CASSSDSEQYF.